Sequencing of this TCR beta chain was carried out in a study of blood T cell repertoires in COVID-19. CDR1 and CDR2 (germline): SGHDT, YYEEEE. This CDR3 spans 13 amino acids. Between the trimmed V and J ends, which lost 4 bases and 2 bases, there was a span of 9 bases. Data came from immunoSEQ multiplex PCR; TCRdb stores just in-frame clones and leaves some out. The repertoire holds roughly 190,000 clones, under 90% seen once, with 5.5% to 8.5% in the top ten. V usage is TRBV5-6 and J usage is TRBJ1-1; D is undetermined. Sequenced input: peripheral blood. This TCR was sampled from a man between 60 and 70 years old with acute or convalescent COVID-19. The CDR3 DNA sequence: TGTGCCAGCAGCCTGACATTAAACACTGAAGCTTTCTTT. It translates to CASSLTLNTEAFF.